This section outlines one T cell receptor beta chain sequence together with its context. V trimming: 6 bases; J trimming: 3 bases; junction bases outside the gene matches: 7. This CDR3 has 15 residues. Germline CDR1 SNHLY, CDR2 FYNNEI. The data were taken from a study of T cell changes during pregnancy in multiple sclerosis. The method was immunoSEQ multiplex PCR; TCRdb's version includes in-frame clones alone and lacks a portion of them. The sample lists tens of thousands of clones; around 94% were seen once. The receptor's source is a female donor in good health, enrolled as a control in a pregnancy study. The rearrangement joins TRBV2 to TRBJ2-5; 10 bases fit TRBD1. The source material was peripheral blood, sampled in the second trimester of pregnancy. DNA of the CDR3: TGTGCCAGCAGGGGGGACAGGGGCCCTGAAGAGACCCAGTACTTC. Encoded protein: CASRGDRGPEETQYF.